This T cell receptor (beta chain) was sequenced during a study of shared clonotypes between healthy human individuals. The study's findings and limits: Limited genetic and exposure-history diversity came from having few donors. Memory subsets generally showed lower estimated richness than naive subsets.

Here immunoSEQ multiplex PCR was the method, and the copy in TCRdb shows in-frame clones only, minus some. Of about 820,000 clones listed, more than 85% were seen once; the top ten hold 20% to 30%. Naive-designated CD8 cells lacked CD45RO, were positively enriched for CCR7, and omitted terminally differentiated effector memory CD45RA+ cells. The study drew its donors from healthy HIV-negative adults without recent acute infections or vaccinations. To note about this clone: What it binds is unknown.

Looked up from germline, CDR1 is SQVTM and CDR2 is ANQGSEA. CDR3 length equals 11 residues. V was clipped by 7 bases and J by 5 bases; unmatched bases: 2. The source of this sequence is a man younger than 40 in good health. The J gene is TRBJ2-1, the V gene TRBV29-1, with 7 bases fitting TRBD2. Source material: naive CD8+ T cells sorted from blood. CDR3 nucleotides: TGCAGCGCCGGACTAGACAATGAGCAGTTCTTC. Translating gives CSAGLDNEQFF.